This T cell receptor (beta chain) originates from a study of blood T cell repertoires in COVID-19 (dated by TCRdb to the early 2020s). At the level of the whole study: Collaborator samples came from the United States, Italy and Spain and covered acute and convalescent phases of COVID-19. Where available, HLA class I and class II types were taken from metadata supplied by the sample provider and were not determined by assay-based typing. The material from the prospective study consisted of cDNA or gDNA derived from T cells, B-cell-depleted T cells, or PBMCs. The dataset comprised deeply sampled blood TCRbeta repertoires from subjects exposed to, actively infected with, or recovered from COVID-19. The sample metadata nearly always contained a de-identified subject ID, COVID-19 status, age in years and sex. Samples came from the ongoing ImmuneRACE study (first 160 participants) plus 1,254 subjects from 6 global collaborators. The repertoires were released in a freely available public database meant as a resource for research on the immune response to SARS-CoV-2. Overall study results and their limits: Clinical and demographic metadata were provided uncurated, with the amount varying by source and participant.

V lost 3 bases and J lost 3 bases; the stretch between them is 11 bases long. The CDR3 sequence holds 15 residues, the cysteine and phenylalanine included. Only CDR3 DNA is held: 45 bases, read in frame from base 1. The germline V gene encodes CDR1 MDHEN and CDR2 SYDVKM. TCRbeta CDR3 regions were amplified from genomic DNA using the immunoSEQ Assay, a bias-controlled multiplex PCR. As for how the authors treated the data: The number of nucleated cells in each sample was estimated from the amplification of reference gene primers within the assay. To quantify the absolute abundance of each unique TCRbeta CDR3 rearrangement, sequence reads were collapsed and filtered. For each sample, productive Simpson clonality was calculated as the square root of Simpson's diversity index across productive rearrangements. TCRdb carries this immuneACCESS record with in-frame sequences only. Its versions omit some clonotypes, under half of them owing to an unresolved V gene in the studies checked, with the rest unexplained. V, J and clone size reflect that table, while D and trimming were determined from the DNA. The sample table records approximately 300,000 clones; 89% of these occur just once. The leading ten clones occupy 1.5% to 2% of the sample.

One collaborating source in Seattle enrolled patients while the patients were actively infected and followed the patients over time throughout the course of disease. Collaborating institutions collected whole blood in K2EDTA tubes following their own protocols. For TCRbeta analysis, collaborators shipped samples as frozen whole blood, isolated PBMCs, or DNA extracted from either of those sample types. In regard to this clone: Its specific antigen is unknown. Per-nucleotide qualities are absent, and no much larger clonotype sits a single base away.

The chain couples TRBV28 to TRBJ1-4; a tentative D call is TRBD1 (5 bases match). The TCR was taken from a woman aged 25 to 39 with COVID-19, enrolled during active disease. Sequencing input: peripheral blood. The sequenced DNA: TGTGCCAGCAGTTTCCTCGGGGGGGCTAATGAAAAACTGTTTTTT. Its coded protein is CASSFLGGANEKLFF.